The 2 T cell receptor beta chains below come from one sample, sequenced in a study of molecular identifiers for immune sequencing clone quantification. From the PCR reads, TCRdb called clonotypes with MiXCR, one entry per CDR3 protein. The table includes over 600,000 distinct CDR3 sequences, 20% detected once. Sequencing input: naive CD8+ T cells from blood, with Jurkat cell RNA spiked in. Subset defined: FACS-sorted CD8+CD4-CCR7+CD45RA+ naive T cells. The receptor set was obtained from a human donor in good health. Some libraries in this study had Jurkat cell RNA spiked in.

This clonotype was counted ten times or more. The chain links TRBV15 to TRBJ1-1; no firm D call. V shed 2 bases and J shed 2 bases, with 12 bases lying between them. CDR1 and CDR2 (germline): LNHNV, YYDKDF (reference sequence). This CDR3 is 15 amino acids long. The CDR3 loop is CATSRRAGRNTEAFF. DNA for the CDR3: TGTGCCACCAGCAGACGCGCGGGGAGAAACACTGAAGCTTTCTTT.

In this sample, this clonotype turned up many times. This sequence joins TRBV30 and TRBJ2-2; TRBD2 matches at 8 bases. After removal of 3 bases from V and 5 bases from J, the junction contained 14 bases not matched to a gene. The CDR3 is 17 residues long. Germline CDR1 is GTSNPN and CDR2 is SVGIG (reference sequence). For the CDR3, the DNA is TGTGCCTGGAGGGAAAGAAAGCGGGGGCGTAGAACCGGGGAGCTGTTTTTT. Protein sequence: CAWRERKRGRRTGELFF.